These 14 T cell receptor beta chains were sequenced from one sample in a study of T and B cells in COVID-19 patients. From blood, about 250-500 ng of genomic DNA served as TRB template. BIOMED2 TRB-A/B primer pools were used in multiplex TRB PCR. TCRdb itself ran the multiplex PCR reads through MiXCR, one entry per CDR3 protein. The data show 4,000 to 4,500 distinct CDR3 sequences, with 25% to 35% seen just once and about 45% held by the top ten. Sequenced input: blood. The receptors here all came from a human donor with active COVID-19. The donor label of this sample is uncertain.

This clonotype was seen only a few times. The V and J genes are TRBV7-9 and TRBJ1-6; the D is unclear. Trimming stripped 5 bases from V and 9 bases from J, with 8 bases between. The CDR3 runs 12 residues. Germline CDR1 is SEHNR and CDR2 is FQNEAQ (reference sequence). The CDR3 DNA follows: TGTGCCAGCAGCCTCCCCCGTTCACCCCTCCACTTT. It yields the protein CASSLPRSPLHF. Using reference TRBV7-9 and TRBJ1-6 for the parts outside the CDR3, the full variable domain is DTGVSQNPRHKITKRGQNVTFRCDPISEHNRLYWYRQTLGQGPEFLTYFQNEAQLEKSRLLSDRFSAERPKGSFSTLEIQRTEQGDSAMYLCASSLPRSPLHFGNGTRLTVT.

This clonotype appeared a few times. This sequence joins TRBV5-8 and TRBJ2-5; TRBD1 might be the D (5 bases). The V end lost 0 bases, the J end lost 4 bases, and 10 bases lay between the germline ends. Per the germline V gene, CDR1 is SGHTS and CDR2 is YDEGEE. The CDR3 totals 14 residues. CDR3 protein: CASSLEGFGETQYF. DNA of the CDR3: TGTGCCAGCAGCTTGGAGGGGTTCGGAGAGACCCAGTACTTC.

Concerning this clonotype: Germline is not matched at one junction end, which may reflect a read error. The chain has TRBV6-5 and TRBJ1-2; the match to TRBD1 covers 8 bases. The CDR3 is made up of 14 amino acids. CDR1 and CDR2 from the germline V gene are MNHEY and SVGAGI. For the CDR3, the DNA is TGTGCCATCAGTTACAGGGACAGGAACTATGGCTACACCTTC. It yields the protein CAISYRDRNYGYTF.

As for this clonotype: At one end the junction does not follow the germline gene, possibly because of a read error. CDR3 sequence: CASSFTYSGNTINF. Here the CDR3 DNA reads TGTGCCAGCAGCTTTACTTATTCTGGAAACACCATAAATTTT. The chain is built from TRBV7-2 and TRBJ1-3; the D is unclear. The CDR3 runs to 14 residues. Germline V lookup: CDR1 SGHTA, CDR2 FQGNSA.

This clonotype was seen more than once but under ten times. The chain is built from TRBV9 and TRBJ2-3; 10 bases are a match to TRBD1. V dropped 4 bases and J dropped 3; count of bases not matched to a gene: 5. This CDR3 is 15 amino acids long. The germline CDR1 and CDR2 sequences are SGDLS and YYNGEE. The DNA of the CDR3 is TGTGCCAGCAGCCCCCGGACAGGGGGGACAGATACGCAGTATTTT. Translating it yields CASSPRTGGTDTQYF.

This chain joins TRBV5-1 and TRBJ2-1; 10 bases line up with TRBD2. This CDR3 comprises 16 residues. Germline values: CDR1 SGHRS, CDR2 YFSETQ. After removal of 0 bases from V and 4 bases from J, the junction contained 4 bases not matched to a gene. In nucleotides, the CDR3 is TGCGCCAGCAGCTTGGTGGCTAGCGGGGGATACAATGAGCAGTTCTTC. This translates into CASSLVASGGYNEQFF.

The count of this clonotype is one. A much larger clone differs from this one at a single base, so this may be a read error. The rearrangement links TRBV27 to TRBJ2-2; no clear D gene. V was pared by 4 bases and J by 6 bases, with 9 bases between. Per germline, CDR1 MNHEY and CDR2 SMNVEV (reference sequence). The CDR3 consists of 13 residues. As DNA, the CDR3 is TGTGCCAGCAGTTCCACAAAGTCCGGGGAGCTGTTTTTT. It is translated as CASSSTKSGELFF.

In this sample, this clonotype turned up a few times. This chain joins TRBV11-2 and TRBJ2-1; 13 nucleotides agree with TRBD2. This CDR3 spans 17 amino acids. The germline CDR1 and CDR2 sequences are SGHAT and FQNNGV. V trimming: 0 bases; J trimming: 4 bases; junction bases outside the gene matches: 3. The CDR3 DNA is TGTGCCAGCAGCTTAGAACTAGCGGGGGGGCCGTACAATGAGCAGTTCTTC. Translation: CASSLELAGGPYNEQFF. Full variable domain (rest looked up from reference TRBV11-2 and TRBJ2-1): EAGVAQSPRYKIIEKRQSVAFWCNPISGHATLYWYQQILGQGPKLLIQFQNNGVVDDSQLPKDRFSAERLKGVDSTLKIQPAKLEDSAVYLCASSLELAGGPYNEQFFGPGTRLTVL.

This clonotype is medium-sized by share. In nucleotides, the CDR3 is TGTGCCAGCAGCCCCATTCCAACGGACCACGGCGAGCAGTACTTC. Its protein is CASSPIPTDHGEQYF. The gene calls are TRBV6-5 and TRBJ2-7; D remains unclear. CDR3 length equals 15 residues. Trimming took off 6 bases at V and 6 bases at J, with 21 bases between the two ends. Germline CDR1 MNHEY, CDR2 SVGAGI.

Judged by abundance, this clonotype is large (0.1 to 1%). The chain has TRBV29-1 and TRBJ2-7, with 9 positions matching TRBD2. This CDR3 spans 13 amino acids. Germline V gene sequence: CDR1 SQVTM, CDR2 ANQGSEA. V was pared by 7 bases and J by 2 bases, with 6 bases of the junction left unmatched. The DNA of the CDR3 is TGCAGCGCCCAGACTAGCGGTGCCTACGAGCAGTACTTC. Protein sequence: CSAQTSGAYEQYF.

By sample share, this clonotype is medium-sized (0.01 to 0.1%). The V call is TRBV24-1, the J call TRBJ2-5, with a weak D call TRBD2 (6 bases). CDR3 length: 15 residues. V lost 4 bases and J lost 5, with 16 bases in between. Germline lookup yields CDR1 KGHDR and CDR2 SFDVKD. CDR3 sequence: CATSESRGNGETQYF. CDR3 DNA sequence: TGTGCCACCAGTGAGTCACGGGGGAACGGTGAGACCCAGTACTTC.

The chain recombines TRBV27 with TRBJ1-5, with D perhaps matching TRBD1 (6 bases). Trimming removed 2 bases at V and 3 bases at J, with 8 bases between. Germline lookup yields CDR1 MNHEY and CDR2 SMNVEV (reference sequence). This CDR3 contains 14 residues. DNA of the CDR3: TGTGCCAGCAGTTTAAGGGGGTACAATCAGCCCCAGCATTTT. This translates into CASSLRGYNQPQHF.

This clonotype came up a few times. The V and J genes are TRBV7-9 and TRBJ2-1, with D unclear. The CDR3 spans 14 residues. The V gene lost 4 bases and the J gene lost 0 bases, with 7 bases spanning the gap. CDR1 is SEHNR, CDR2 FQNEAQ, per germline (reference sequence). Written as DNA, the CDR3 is TGTGCCAGCAGCTCCTGGGACTCCTACAATGAGCAGTTCTTC. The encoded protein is CASSSWDSYNEQFF.

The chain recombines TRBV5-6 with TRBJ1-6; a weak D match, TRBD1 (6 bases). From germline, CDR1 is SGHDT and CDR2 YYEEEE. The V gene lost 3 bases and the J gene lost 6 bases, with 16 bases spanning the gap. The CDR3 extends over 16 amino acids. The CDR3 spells CASSSRTSGVNSPLHF. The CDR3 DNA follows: TGTGCCAGCAGCTCCCGGACCTCAGGGGTTAATTCACCCCTCCACTTT.